These 16 T cell receptor beta chains share one sample of origin, sequenced in a study of spatial heterogeneity in lung cancer. TCRdb used MiXCR to reprocess the 5' RACE reads, holding one entry per CDR3 protein. The sample includes 30,000 to 50,000 distinct CDR3 sequences, less than 6% of them seen just once. Time point defined: sample taken at primary tumor resection. Whole RNA was taken from tumor, nontumor lung or frozen PBMC; it was then sequenced unsorted. The sequenced sample was PBMCs, obtained at surgery. These receptors all come from a male donor with early-stage non-small cell lung cancer.

Many counts were recorded for this clonotype. This sequence joins TRBV12-3 or TRBV12-4 and TRBJ1-5; no definite D call. Trimming left V 3 bases short and J 2 bases short, with 11 bases between. The CDR3 is 15 amino acids. The CDR3 loop is CASSFLGSGNQPQHF. The CDR3 nucleotides are TGTGCCAGCAGTTTTCTGGGGTCTGGCAATCAGCCCCAGCATTTT.

This clonotype came up many times. Germline and junction disagree at one end, which may indicate a read error. The V and J genes are TRBV7-7 and TRBJ2-5; no clear D. CDR1 and CDR2 (germline): SSHAT, FNYEAQ (reference sequence). CDR3 length: 15 amino acids. CDR3: CASSPAGQGYETQYF. The CDR3 nucleotides are TGTGCTAGCAGCCCAGCCGGTCAAGGGTATGAGACCCAGTACTTC.

In DNA, the CDR3 is TGTGCCACCAGCGCAGGGGGCGGGAACGAGCAGTACTTC. Translation: CATSAGGGNEQYF. The J gene is TRBJ2-7, the V gene TRBV28; TRBD1 aligns across 8 bases. Germline V gene sequence: CDR1 MDHEN, CDR2 SYDVKM. J was trimmed by 5 bases and V by 10 bases; bases with no gene match: 10. The CDR3 is made up of 13 amino acids.

This clonotype was counted ten times or more. The gene calls are TRBV2 and TRBJ2-6; D may be TRBD2 (5 bases). CDR1 SNHLY and CDR2 FYNNEI come from the germline V gene. The CDR3 runs 14 residues. With 4 bases removed from V and 1 base from J, the gap between germline ends came to 5 bases. The CDR3 coding sequence is TGTGCCAGCAGTGGAGGGTCTGGGGCCAACGTCCTGACTTTC. This sequence encodes CASSGGSGANVLTF.

In this sample, this clonotype is medium-sized. This chain links TRBV11-2 with TRBJ2-3; tentatively, D is TRBD1 (5 bases). The CDR3 has 14 amino acids. Trimming cost V 5 bases and J 3 bases, with 12 bases left between them. Germline loops: CDR1 SGHAT, CDR2 FQNNGV. The CDR3 nucleotides read TGTGCCAGCAGCGTGTCCAGGGTTACAGATACGCAGTATTTT. Its translation is CASSVSRVTDTQYF. The full variable domain, rest sourced from reference TRBV11-2 and TRBJ2-3, is EAGVAQSPRYKIIEKRQSVAFWCNPISGHATLYWYQQILGQGPKLLIQFQNNGVVDDSQLPKDRFSAERLKGVDSTLKIQPAKLEDSAVYLCASSVSRVTDTQYFGPGTRLTVL.

This clonotype was counted only a few times. V is TRBV7-2 and J is TRBJ2-3; the match to TRBD2 covers 16 bases. There are 15 residues in the CDR3. J gave up 6 bases and V 5 bases, and 2 bases lay outside the gene matches. From germline, CDR1 is SGHTA and CDR2 FQGNSA. CDR3 DNA: TGTGCCAGCAGCCCGGGACTAGCGGGGGGGGATACGCAGTATTTT. This encodes CASSPGLAGGDTQYF.

This clonotype was detected only a few times. The genes are TRBV5-5 and TRBJ1-5, with a possible D match to TRBD1 (5 bases). The CDR3 is 14 amino acids. Germline lookup yields CDR1 SGHKS and CDR2 YYEKEE (reference sequence). Trimming removed 4 bases at V and 5 bases at J, with 13 bases between. The CDR3, as DNA: TGTGCCAGCAGCGTGCAGCTCAGGGATCAGCCCCAGCATTTT. Protein: CASSVQLRDQPQHF.

The genes are TRBV12-3 or TRBV12-4 and TRBJ2-1; D not resolved. V shed 2 bases and J shed 7 bases, with 9 bases lying between them. The CDR3 consists of 13 residues. The chain's CDR3 is CASSLMGRNEQFF. CDR3 in DNA: TGTGCCAGCAGTTTAATGGGCAGAAATGAGCAGTTCTTC.

In this sample, this clonotype turned up a few times. This chain joins TRBV7-9 and TRBJ2-3; 11 bases are shared with TRBD2. The CDR3 contains 16 residues. V lost 0 bases, J lost 4 bases, and 3 bases stayed unmatched. CDR1 is SEHNR and CDR2 is FQNEAQ in the germline V gene (reference sequence). CDR3 protein: CASSLAPGLAADTQYF. CDR3 DNA: TGTGCCAGCAGCTTAGCCCCGGGACTAGCGGCAGATACGCAGTATTTT.

At least ten counts were recorded for this clonotype. The chain carries TRBV19 and TRBJ1-2; weak D call: TRBD1 (6 bases). V was trimmed by 4 bases and J by 6 bases, leaving 9 bases between them. CDR3 length equals 12 residues. From germline, CDR1 is LNHDA and CDR2 SQIVND (reference sequence). The CDR3 loop is CASSSGTNGYTF. Written as DNA, the CDR3 is TGTGCCAGTAGTAGCGGGACAAATGGCTACACCTTC.

The chain has TRBV6-2 or TRBV6-3 and TRBJ1-6, with a tentative D call TRBD1 (6 bases). Germline V gene lookup returns CDR1 MNHEY and CDR2 SVGEGT. V was shortened by 7 bases and J by 10 bases, with 14 bases between the two germline ends. This CDR3 spans 13 amino acids. The DNA for the CDR3 is TGTGCCAGCACCACAGGGACCTACTCACCCCTCCACTTT. This encodes CASTTGTYSPLHF.

This clonotype came up a few times. The chain combines TRBV15 with TRBJ1-4; TRBD1 matches at 7 bases. V lost 0 bases and J lost 8; bases outside the gene matches: 6. The CDR3 covers 15 residues. CDR1 LNHNV and CDR2 YYDKDF come from the germline V gene (reference sequence). CDR3 in amino acids: CATSRDQGGGEKLFF. CDR3 DNA: TGTGCCACCAGCAGAGATCAGGGGGGTGGCGAAAAACTGTTTTTT.

This clonotype was found many times. The chain is built from TRBV6-5 and TRBJ2-4, with D unresolved. Germline V gene data show CDR1 as MNHEY and CDR2 as SVGAGI. V lost 0 bases, J lost 4 bases, and 10 bases lay in between. This CDR3 contains 15 residues. CDR3 sequence (DNA): TGTGCCAGCAGTTACTCATCCTCGTTTAAAAACATTCAGTACTTC. This gives the protein CASSYSSSFKNIQYF.

This clonotype was seen ten or more times. The gene calls are TRBV2 and TRBJ1-6; D unclear. The germline CDR1 and CDR2 sequences are SNHLY and FYNNEI. The CDR3 spans 19 residues. Trimming removed 4 bases from V and 0 bases from J, with 19 bases in between. The CDR3 nucleotides read TGTGCCAGCAGTGGGAGGAAGGACTACCCACGCTCCTATAATTCACCCCTCCACTTT. Protein: CASSGRKDYPRSYNSPLHF.

The J gene is TRBJ1-6, the V gene TRBV29-1, with TRBD1 matching over 7 bases. CDR3 size: 13 residues. Germline CDR1 and CDR2: SQVTM and ANQGSEA. V gave up 7 bases and J gave up 7 bases; unmatched junction bases: 7. The CDR3 sequence is CSASGGDNSPLHF. The CDR3 DNA follows: TGCAGCGCTTCAGGGGGTGACAATTCACCCCTCCACTTT.

In its sample, this clonotype was seen many times. The chain combines TRBV20-1 with TRBJ2-3, with D perhaps matching TRBD2 (5 bases). Trimming shortened V by 0 bases and J by 11 bases, and 12 bases separated the two germline ends. CDR1 and CDR2 (germline): DFQATT, SNEGSKA (reference sequence). The CDR3 runs to 12 residues. CDR3 protein: CSARDLTSKQYF. The CDR3 bases are TGCAGTGCTAGAGATCTAACTAGTAAGCAGTATTTT.